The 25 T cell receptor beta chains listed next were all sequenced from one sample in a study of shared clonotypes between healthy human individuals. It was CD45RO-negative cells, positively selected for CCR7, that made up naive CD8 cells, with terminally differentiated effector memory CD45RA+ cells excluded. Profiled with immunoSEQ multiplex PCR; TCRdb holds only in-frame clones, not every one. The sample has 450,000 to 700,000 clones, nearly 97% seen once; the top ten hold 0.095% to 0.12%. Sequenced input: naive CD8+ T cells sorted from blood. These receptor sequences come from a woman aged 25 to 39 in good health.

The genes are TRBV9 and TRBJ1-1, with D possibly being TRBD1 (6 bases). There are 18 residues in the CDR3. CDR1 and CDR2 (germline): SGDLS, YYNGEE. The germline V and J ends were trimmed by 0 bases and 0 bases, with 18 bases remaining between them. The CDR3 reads CASSVDSGTPPMNTEAFF. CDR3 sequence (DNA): TGTGCCAGCAGCGTAGATTCAGGGACACCCCCTATGAACACTGAAGCTTTCTTT.

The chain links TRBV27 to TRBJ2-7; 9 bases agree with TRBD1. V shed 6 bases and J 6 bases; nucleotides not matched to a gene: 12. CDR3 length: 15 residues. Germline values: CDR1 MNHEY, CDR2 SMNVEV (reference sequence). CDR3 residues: CASRPPGQGQGEQYF. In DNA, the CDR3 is TGTGCCAGCAGGCCCCCGGGACAGGGACAGGGCGAGCAGTACTTC.

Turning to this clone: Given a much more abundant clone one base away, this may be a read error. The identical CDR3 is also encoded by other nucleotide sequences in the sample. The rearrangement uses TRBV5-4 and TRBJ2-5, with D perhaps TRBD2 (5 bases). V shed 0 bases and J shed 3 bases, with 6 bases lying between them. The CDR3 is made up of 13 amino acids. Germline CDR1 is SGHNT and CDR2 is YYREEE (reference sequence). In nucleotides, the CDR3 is TGTGCCAGCAGCTTGGCAGCGGAAGAGACCCAGTACTTC. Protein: CASSLAAEETQYF.

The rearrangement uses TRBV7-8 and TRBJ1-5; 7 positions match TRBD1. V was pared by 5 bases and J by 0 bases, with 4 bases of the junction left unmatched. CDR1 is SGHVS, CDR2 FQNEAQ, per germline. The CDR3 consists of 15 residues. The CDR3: CASSEHRGSNQPQHF. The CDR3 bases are TGTGCCAGCAGCGAACACAGGGGTAGCAATCAGCCCCAGCATTTT.

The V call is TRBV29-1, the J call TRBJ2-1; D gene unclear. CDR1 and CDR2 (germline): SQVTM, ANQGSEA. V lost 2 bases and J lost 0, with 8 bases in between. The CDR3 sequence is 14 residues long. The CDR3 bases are TGCAGCGTTGAACGGCCGCTCTCCTACAATGAGCAGTTCTTC. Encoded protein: CSVERPLSYNEQFF.

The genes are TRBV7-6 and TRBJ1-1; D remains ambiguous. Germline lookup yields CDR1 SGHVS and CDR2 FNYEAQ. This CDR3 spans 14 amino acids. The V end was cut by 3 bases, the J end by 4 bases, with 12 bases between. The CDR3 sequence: CASSFLGRGTEAFF. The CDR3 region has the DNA TGTGCCAGCAGCTTCCTCGGGCGAGGCACTGAAGCTTTCTTT.

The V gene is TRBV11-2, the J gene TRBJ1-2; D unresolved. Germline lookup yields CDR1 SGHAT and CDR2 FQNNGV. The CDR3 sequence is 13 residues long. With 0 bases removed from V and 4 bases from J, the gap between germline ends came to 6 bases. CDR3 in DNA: TGTGCCAGCAGCTTAGACATACCCTATGGCTACACCTTC. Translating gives CASSLDIPYGYTF.

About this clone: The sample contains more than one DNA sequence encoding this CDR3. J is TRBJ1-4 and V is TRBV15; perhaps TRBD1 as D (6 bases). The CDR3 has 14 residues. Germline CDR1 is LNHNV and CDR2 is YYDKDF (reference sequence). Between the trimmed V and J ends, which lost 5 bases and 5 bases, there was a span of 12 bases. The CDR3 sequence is CATSEGQLNEKLFF. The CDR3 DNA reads TGTGCCACCAGCGAAGGACAGCTAAATGAAAAACTGTTTTTT.

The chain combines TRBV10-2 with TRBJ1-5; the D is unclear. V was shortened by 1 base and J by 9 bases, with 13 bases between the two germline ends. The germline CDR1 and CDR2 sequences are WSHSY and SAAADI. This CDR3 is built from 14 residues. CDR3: CASSEFGPEVPQHF. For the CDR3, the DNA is TGCGCCAGCAGTGAGTTCGGGCCCGAGGTGCCCCAGCATTTT.

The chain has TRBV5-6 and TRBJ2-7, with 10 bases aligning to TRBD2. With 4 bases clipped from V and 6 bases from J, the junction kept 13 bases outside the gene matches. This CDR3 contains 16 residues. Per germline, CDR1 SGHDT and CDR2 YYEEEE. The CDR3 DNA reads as TGTGCCAGCAGCCTGCTCTCCCTAGCGGGAGAAACCGAGCAGTACTTC. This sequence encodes CASSLLSLAGETEQYF.

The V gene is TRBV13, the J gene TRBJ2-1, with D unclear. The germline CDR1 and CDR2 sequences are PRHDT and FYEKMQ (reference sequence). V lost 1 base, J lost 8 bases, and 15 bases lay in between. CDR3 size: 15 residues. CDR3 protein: CASSLESWAFDEQFF. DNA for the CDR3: TGTGCCAGCAGCTTAGAATCGTGGGCCTTCGATGAGCAGTTCTTC.

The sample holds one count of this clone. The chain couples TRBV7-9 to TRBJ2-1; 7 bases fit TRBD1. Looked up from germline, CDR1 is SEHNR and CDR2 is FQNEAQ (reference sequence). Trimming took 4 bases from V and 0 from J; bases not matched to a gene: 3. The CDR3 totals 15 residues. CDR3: CASSSRDSSYNEQFF. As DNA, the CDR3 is TGTGCCAGCAGCTCCCGGGACAGCTCCTACAATGAGCAGTTCTTC.

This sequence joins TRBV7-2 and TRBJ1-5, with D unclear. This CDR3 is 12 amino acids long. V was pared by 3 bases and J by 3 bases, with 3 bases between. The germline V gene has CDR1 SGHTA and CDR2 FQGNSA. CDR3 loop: CASSFINQPQHF. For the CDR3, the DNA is TGTGCCAGCAGCTTCATCAATCAGCCCCAGCATTTT.

CDR3 bases: TGTGCCACCAGCAGAGGAGGCATGAACACTGAAGCTTTCTTT. Its translation is CATSRGGMNTEAFF. The V call is TRBV15, the J call TRBJ1-1; unclear D gene. Trimming cost V 1 base and J 0 bases, with 6 bases left between them. There are 14 residues in the CDR3. In germline, CDR1 is LNHNV, CDR2 YYDKDF (reference sequence). The full variable domain, with the rest looked up from reference TRBV15 and TRBJ1-1, is DAMVIQNPRYQVTQFGKPVTLSCSQTLNHNVMYWYQQKSSQAPKLLFHYYDKDFNNEADTPDNFQSRRPNTSFCFLDIRSPGLGDTAMYLCATSRGGMNTEAFFGQGTRLTVV.

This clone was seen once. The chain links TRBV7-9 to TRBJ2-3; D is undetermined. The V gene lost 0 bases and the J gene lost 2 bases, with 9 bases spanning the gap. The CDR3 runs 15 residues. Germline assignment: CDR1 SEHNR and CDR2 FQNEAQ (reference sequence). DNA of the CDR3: TGTGCCAGCAGCTTAGCGGAAAGCACCACAGATACGCAGTATTTT. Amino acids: CASSLAESTTDTQYF.

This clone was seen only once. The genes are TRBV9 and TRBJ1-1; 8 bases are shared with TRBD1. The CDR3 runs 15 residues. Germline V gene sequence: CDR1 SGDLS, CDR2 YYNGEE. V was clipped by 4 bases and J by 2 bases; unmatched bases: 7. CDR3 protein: CASSPWTGLNTEAFF. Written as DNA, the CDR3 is TGTGCCAGCAGCCCCTGGACAGGGCTTAACACTGAAGCTTTCTTT.

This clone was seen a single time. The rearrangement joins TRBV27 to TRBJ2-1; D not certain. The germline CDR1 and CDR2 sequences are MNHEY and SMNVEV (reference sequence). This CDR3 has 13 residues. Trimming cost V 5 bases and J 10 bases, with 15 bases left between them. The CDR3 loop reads CASSVLGAREQFF. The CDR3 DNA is TGTGCCAGCAGTGTTCTTGGCGCTCGGGAGCAGTTCTTC.

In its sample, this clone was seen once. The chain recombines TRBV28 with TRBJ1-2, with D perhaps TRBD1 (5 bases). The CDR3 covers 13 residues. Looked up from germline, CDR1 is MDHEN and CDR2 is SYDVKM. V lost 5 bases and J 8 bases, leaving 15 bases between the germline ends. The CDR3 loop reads CASSPLGGWGYTF. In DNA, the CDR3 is TGTGCCAGCAGTCCCCTCGGGGGTTGGGGCTACACCTTC.

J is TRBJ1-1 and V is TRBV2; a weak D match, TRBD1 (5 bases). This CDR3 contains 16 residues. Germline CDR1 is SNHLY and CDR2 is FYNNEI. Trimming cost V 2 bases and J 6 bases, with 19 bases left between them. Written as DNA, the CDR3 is TGTGCCAGCAGTGAATTTGGGAGCAGGGCTGAGGCTGAAGCTTTCTTT. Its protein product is CASSEFGSRAEAEAFF.

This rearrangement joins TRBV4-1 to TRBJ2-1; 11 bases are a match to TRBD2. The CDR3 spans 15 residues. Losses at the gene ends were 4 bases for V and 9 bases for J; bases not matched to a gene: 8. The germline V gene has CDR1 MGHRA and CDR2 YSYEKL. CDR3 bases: TGCGCCAGCAGCCCTCTAGCGGGAGGAACGGGTGAGCAGTTCTTC. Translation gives CASSPLAGGTGEQFF.

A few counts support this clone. The CDR3 protein is CASSQGQTEAFF. CDR3 nucleotide sequence: TGTGCCAGCAGCCAGGGACAGACTGAAGCTTTCTTT. The chain combines TRBV9 with TRBJ1-1; TRBD1 agrees at 7 bases. Germline CDR1 and CDR2: SGDLS and YYNGEE. CDR3 length: 12 amino acids. With V trimmed by 4 bases and J by 5 bases, 2 bases remained unmatched.

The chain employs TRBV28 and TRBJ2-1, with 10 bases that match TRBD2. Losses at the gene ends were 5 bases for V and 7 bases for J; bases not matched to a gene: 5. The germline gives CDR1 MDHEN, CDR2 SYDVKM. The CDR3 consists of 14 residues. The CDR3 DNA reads TGTGCCAGCAGTCAACCGGGACTAGCGAATGAGCAGTTCTTC. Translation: CASSQPGLANEQFF.

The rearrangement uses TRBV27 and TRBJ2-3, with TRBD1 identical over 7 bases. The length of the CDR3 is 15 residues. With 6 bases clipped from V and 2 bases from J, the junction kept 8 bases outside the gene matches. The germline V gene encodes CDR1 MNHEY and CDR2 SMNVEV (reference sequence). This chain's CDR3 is CASSPRQGYTDTQYF. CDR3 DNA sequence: TGTGCCAGCAGCCCCCGACAGGGATACACAGATACGCAGTATTTT.

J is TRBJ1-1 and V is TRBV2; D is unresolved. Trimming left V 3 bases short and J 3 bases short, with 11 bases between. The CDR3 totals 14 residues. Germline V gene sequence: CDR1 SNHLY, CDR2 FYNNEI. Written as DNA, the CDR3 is TGTGCCAGCAGTGATCCTGGGCGGGACACTGAAGCTTTCTTT. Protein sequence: CASSDPGRDTEAFF. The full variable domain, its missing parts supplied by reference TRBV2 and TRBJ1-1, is EPEVTQTPSHQVTQMGQEVILRCVPISNHLYFYWYRQILGQKVEFLVSFYNNEISEKSEIFDDQFSVERPDGSNFTLKIRSTKLEDSAMYFCASSDPGRDTEAFFGQGTRLTVV.

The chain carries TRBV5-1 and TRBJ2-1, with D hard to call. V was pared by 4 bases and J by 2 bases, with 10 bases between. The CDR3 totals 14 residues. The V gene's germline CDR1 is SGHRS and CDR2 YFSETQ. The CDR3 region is CASSRGRPYNEQFF. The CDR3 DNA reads TGCGCCAGCAGCCGAGGACGGCCCTACAATGAGCAGTTCTTC. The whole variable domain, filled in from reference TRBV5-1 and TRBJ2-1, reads KAGVTQTPRYLIKTRGQQVTLSCSPISGHRSVSWYQQTPGQGLQFLFEYFSETQRNKGNFPGRFSGRQFSNSRSEMNVSTLELGDSALYLCASSRGRPYNEQFFGPGTRLTVL.